This T cell receptor (beta chain) is from a study of beta chain features in type 1 diabetes. General observations from the study: Sequencing used cDNA, and cells with high TCR expression could therefore be over-represented. The study found fewer insertions and more deletions at VDJ junctions in type 1 diabetes patients. Compared with healthy donors, patients appeared to share more similar naive, central memory and regulatory TCRB repertoires.

From germline, CDR1 is KGHSH and CDR2 LQKENI. The CDR3 spans 15 residues. V lost 0 bases, J lost 8 bases, and 16 bases lay in between. Isolated RNA was reverse transcribed in full, so expressed TCRB transcripts were sequenced. TCRdb's copy holds only in-frame clones and misses some; the assay was immunoSEQ multiplex PCR. Among 130,000 to 150,000 clones, roughly 10% were seen once, and the ten largest hold roughly 1.3%. On this clone: Its antigen remains unknown.

Averaging roughly 110 mL, one heparinised blood draw was given by each donor. The rearrangement uses TRBV18 and TRBJ1-2; D unclear. Sequenced sample: naive CD4+ T cells from blood. The sequence was obtained from a man aged 18 to 30 in good health. DNA for the CDR3: TGTGCCAGCTCACCACCGAGCCGGGAACCCGGCGGCTACACCTTC. This encodes CASSPPSREPGGYTF.